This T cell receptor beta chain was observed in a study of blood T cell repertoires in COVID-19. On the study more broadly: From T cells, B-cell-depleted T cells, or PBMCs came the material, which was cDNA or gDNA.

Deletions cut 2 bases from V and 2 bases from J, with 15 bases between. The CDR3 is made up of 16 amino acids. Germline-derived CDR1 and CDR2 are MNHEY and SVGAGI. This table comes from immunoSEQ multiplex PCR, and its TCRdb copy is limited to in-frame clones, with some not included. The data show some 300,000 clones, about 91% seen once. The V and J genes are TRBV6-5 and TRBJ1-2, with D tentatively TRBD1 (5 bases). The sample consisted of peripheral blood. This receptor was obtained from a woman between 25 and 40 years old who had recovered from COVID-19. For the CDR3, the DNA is TGTGCCAGCAGTTACGAGGCAGGGAGGCAGAACTATGGCTACACCTTC. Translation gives CASSYEAGRQNYGYTF.